The rows below give T cell receptor beta chains drawn from one sample of a study of T cells after yellow fever vaccination. TCRdb used MiXCR to reprocess the 5' RACE reads, holding one entry per CDR3 protein. The sample carries 250,000 to 400,000 distinct CDR3 sequences, 3.5% to 4.5% recorded once. This specimen consisted of PBMCs, obtained 15 days after the yellow fever booster vaccination. These receptor sequences come from a young man who received the YFV17D yellow fever vaccine. Each CDR3 is given without its conserved first and last residue. Each record gives: CDR3 protein, CDR3 length, J gene, V gene.

CDR3 protein: ASRPGAKGDTQY; CDR3 length: 12; J gene: TRBJ2-3; V gene: TRBV12-3/TRBV12-4
CDR3 protein: ASSLNRDRDSYNSPLH; CDR3 length: 16; J gene: TRBJ1-6; V gene: TRBV14
CDR3 protein: ASSGDRGFGQPQH; CDR3 length: 13; J gene: TRBJ1-5; V gene: TRBV6-6
CDR3 protein: ASSVFGLGNTIY; CDR3 length: 12; J gene: TRBJ1-3; V gene: TRBV9
CDR3 protein: ASSLVYEQY; CDR3 length: 9; J gene: TRBJ2-7; V gene: TRBV7-2
CDR3 protein: ASITTTEAF; CDR3 length: 9; J gene: TRBJ1-1; V gene: TRBV6-5
CDR3 protein: ASSIGAFNQPQH; CDR3 length: 12; J gene: TRBJ1-5; V gene: TRBV12-3/TRBV12-4
CDR3 protein: ASTPGGTGTYEQY; CDR3 length: 13; J gene: TRBJ2-7; V gene: TRBV7-6
CDR3 protein: ASSSSLTGASGYT; CDR3 length: 13; J gene: TRBJ1-2; V gene: TRBV7-2
CDR3 protein: AISIGGVETQY; CDR3 length: 11; J gene: TRBJ2-5; V gene: TRBV10-3
CDR3 protein: ASSTDSHGNTIY; CDR3 length: 12; J gene: TRBJ1-3; V gene: TRBV5-1
CDR3 protein: ASSAKGGPETQY; CDR3 length: 12; J gene: TRBJ2-5; V gene: TRBV5-1
CDR3 protein: ASSLSSAPFMYGYT; CDR3 length: 14; J gene: TRBJ1-2; V gene: TRBV11-2
CDR3 protein: ASSHKGRLGNQPQH; CDR3 length: 14; J gene: TRBJ1-5; V gene: TRBV12-3/TRBV12-4
CDR3 protein: ASSLFKETQY; CDR3 length: 10; J gene: TRBJ2-5; V gene: TRBV7-2
CDR3 protein: ASSLAGRSSVF; CDR3 length: 11; J gene: TRBJ2-1; V gene: TRBV5-1
CDR3 protein: ASSLEGSQETQY; CDR3 length: 12; J gene: TRBJ2-5; V gene: TRBV5-6
CDR3 protein: ASSAGREGDTEAF; CDR3 length: 13; J gene: TRBJ1-1; V gene: TRBV5-6
CDR3 protein: ASSQENTEAF; CDR3 length: 10; J gene: TRBJ1-1; V gene: TRBV3-1